This T cell receptor (beta chain) was sequenced during a study of blood T cell repertoires in COVID-19. Study details: Some COVID-19 samples were acute and others convalescent; all came from the United States, Italy and Spain.

Cohort allocation depended upon clinical history that participants reported. Per the authors' pipeline: Reference gene primer amplification in the assay estimated nucleated cell counts. Data came from immunoSEQ multiplex PCR; TCRdb stores just in-frame clones and leaves some out. V and J calls and clone size are copied from that table; D and trimming were computed from the DNA. Among hundreds of thousands of clones listed, 75% to 90% were seen once. The germline V gene encodes CDR1 MDHEN and CDR2 SYDVKM. Trimming took off 2 bases at V and 1 base at J, with 14 bases between the two ends. CDR3 size: 16 residues.

Sequencing was performed on PBMCs or T cells enriched from blood (not recorded which). This rearrangement joins TRBV28 to TRBJ1-1; no firm D call. The receptor was isolated from a man aged 18 to 30 who had recovered from COVID-19. CDR3 residues: CASSLKFWSGNTEAFF. The CDR3 DNA follows: TGTGCCAGCAGTTTAAAGTTTTGGTCCGGGAACACTGAAGCTTTCTTT.